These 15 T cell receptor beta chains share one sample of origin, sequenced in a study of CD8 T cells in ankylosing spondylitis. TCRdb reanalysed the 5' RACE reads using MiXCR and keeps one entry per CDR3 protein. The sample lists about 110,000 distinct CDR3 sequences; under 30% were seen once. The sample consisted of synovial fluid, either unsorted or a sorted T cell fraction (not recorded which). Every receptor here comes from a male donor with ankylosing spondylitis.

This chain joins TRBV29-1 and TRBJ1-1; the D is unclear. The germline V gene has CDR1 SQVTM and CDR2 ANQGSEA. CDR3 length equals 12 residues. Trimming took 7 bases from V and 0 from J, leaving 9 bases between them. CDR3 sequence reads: CSDNDMNTEAFF. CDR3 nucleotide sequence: TGCAGCGATAACGACATGAACACTGAAGCTTTCTTT.

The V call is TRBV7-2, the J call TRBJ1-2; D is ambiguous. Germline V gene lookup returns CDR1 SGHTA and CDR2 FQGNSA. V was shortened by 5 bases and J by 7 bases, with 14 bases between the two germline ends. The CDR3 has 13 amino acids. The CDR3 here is CASSLGLTSGYTF. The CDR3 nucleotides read TGTGCCAGCAGCCTTGGTCTAACGAGTGGCTACACCTTC. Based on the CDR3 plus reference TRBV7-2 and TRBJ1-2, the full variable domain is GAGVSQSPSNKVTEKGKDVELRCDPISGHTALYWYRQSLGQGLEFLIYFQGNSAPDKSGLPSDRFSAERTGGSVSTLTIQRTQQEDSAVYLCASSLGLTSGYTFGSGTRLTVV.

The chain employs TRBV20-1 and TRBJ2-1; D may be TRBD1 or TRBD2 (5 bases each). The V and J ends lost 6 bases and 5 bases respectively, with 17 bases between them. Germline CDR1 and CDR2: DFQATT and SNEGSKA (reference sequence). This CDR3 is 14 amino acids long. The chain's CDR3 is CSAQTGTFNNEQFF. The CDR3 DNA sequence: TGCAGTGCCCAGACCGGGACGTTTAACAATGAGCAGTTCTTC.

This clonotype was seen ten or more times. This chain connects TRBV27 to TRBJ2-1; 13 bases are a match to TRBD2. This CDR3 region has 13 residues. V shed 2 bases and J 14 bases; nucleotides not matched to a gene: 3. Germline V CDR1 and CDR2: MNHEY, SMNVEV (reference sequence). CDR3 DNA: TGTGCCAGCAGTTTAACTAGCGGGAGGGCGGAGTTCTTC. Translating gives CASSLTSGRAEFF.

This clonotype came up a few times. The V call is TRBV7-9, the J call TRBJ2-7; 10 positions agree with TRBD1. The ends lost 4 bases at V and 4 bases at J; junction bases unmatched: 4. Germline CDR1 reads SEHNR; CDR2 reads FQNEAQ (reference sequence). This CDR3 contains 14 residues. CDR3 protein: CASSYPGQGYEQYF. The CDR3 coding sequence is TGTGCCAGCAGCTACCCGGGACAGGGGTACGAGCAGTACTTC.

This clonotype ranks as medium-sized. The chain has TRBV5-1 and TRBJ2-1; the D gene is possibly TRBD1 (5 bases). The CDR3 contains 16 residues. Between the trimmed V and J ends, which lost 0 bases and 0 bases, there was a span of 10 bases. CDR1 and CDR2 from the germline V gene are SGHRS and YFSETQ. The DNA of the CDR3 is TGCGCCAGCAGCTTGGAAGGCAGGGTCTCCTACAATGAGCAGTTCTTC. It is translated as CASSLEGRVSYNEQFF.

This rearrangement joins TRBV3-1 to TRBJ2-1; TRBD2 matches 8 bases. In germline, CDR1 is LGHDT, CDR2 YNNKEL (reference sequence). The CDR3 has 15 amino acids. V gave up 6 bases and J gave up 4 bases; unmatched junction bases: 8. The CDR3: CASRYGLATYNEQFF. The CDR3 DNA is TGTGCCAGCAGGTACGGACTAGCCACTTACAATGAGCAGTTCTTC.

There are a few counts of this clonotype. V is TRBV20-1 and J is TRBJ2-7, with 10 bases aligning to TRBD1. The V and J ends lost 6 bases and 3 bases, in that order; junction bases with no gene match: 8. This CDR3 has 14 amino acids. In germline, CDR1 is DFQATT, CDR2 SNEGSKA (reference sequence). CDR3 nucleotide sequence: TGCAGTGCCCCCAAGGACAGGGGGTTCTACGAGCAGTACTTC. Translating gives CSAPKDRGFYEQYF.

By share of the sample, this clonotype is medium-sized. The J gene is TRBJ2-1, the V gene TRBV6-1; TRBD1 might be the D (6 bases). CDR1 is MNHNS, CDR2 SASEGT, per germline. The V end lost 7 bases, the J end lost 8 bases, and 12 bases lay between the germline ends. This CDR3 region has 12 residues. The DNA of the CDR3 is TGTGCCAGCACTCGAACAGGGCATGAGCAGTTCTTC. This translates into CASTRTGHEQFF.

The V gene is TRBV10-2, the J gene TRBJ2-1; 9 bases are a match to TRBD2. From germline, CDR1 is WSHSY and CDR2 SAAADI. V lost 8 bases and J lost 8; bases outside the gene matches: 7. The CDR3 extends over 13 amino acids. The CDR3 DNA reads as TGCGCCAGCCAATTAGCGGGAGCGGATGAGCAGTTCTTC. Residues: CASQLAGADEQFF.

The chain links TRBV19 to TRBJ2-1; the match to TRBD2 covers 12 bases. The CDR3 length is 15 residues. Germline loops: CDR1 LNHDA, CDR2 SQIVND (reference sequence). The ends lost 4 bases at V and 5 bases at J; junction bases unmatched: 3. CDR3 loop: CASSTWTSGNNEQFF. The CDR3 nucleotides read TGTGCCAGTAGTACCTGGACTAGCGGGAACAATGAGCAGTTCTTC.

Here the CDR3 DNA reads TGCAGTGCGAGACAGGGGGCTGGTGGAAACACCATATATTTT. Its protein product is CSARQGAGGNTIYF. V and J are TRBV20-1 and TRBJ1-3; TRBD1 matches at 10 bases. Germline CDR1 is DFQATT and CDR2 is SNEGSKA (reference sequence). V dropped 6 bases and J dropped 3; count of bases not matched to a gene: 5. The CDR3 covers 14 residues.

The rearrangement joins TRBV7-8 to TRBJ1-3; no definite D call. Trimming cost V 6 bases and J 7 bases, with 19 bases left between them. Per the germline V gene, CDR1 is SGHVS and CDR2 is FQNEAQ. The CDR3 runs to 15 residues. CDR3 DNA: TGTGCCAGCAGAGGTCCGGGGTCAGAAATTAACACCATATATTTT. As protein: CASRGPGSEINTIYF. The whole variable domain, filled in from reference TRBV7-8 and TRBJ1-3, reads GAGVSQSPRYKVAKRGQDVALRCDPISGHVSLFWYQQALGQGPEFLTYFQNEAQLDKSGLPSDRFFAERPEGSVSTLKIQRTQQEDSAVYLCASRGPGSEINTIYFGEGSWLTVV.

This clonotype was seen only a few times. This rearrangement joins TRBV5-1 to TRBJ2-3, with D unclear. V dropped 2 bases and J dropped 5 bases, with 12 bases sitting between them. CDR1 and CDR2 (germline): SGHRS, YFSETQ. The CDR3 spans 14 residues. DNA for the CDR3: TGCGCCAGCAGCTTAAAACCGCTGGGAGATACGCAGTATTTT. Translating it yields CASSLKPLGDTQYF. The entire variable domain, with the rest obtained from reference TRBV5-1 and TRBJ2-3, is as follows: KAGVTQTPRYLIKTRGQQVTLSCSPISGHRSVSWYQQTPGQGLQFLFEYFSETQRNKGNFPGRFSGRQFSNSRSEMNVSTLELGDSALYLCASSLKPLGDTQYFGPGTRLTVL.

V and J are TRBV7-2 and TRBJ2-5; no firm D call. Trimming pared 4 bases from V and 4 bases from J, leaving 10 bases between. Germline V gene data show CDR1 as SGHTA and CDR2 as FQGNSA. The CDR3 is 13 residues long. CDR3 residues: CASSYRTGETQYF. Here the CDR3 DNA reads TGTGCCAGCAGCTATCGGACGGGAGAGACCCAGTACTTC.